The text below deals with one T cell receptor (beta chain). Antigen unknown. Germline CDR1 reads SGHNT; CDR2 reads YYREEE (reference sequence). This CDR3 is built from 14 residues. The V and J ends lost 3 bases and 1 base, in that order; junction bases with no gene match: 2. This sample was included in a study of T cells in localized non-small cell lung cancer. General observations from the study: Adjacent uninvolved lung had the highest clonality, suggesting focused antigen responses. Higher T cell density in the blood was associated with longer overall survival, whereas higher adjacent-lung clonality associated with shorter survival. A median of about 54 of the top 100 tumor clones appeared in adjacent lung, which was paired and uninvolved.

The protocol was immunoSEQ multiplex PCR, while the TCRdb copy is restricted to in-frame clones and leaves out a portion. The profile shows roughly 89,000 clones, roughly 93% of them singletons. The receptor's source is a woman aged 40 to 75 with stage II squamous cell lung carcinoma. The sequencing here drew on PBMCs, taken before any cancer treatment. The chain combines TRBV5-4 with TRBJ2-7; 9 bases map to TRBD1. The CDR3 loop is CASSSDRGSYEQYF. The CDR3, as DNA: TGTGCCAGCAGCTCCGACAGGGGGTCCTACGAGCAGTACTTC.